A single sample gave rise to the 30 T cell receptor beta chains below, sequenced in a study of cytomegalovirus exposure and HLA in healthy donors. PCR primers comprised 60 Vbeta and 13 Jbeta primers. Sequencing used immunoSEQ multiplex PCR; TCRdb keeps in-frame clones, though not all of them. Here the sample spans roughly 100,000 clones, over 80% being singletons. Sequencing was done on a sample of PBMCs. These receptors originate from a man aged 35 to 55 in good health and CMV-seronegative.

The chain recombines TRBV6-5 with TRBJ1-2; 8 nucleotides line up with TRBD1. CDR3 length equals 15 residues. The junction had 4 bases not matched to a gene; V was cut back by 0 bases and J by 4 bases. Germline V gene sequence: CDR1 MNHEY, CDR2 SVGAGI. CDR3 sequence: CASSYSWDRPYGYTF. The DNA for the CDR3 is TGTGCCAGCAGTTACTCGTGGGACAGGCCCTATGGCTACACCTTC.

The CDR3, as DNA: TGTGCCAGCAGCGCTAGCCCGGGACAGAAGAATGAAAAACTGTTTTTT. It translates to CASSASPGQKNEKLFF. This chain uses TRBV21-1 with TRBJ1-4; the table's D call of TRBD1 was not tested on the DNA. TRBV21-1 is listed as a pseudogene. There are 16 residues in the CDR3.

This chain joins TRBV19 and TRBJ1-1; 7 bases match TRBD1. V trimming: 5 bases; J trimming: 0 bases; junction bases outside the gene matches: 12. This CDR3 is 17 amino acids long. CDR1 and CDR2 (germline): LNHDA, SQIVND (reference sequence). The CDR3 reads CASSWETGQTMNTEAFF. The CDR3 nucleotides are TGTGCCAGTAGTTGGGAGACAGGGCAAACCATGAACACTGAAGCTTTCTTT.

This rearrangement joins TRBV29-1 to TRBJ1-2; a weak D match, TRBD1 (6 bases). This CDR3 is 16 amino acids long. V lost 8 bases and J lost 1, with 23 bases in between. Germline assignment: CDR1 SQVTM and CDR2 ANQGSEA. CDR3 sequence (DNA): TGCAGCACCATAACAGGGCCCGAAGCTTTTAACTATGGCTACACCTTC. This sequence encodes CSTITGPEAFNYGYTF.

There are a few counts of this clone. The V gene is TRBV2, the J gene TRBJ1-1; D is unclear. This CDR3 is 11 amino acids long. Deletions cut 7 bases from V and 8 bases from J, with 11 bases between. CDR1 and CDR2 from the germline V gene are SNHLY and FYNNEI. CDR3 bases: TGTGCCAGCATTACCTCCAGGGAAGCTTTCTTT. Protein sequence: CASITSREAFF. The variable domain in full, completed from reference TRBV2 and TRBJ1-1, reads EPEVTQTPSHQVTQMGQEVILRCVPISNHLYFYWYRQILGQKVEFLVSFYNNEISEKSEIFDDQFSVERPDGSNFTLKIRSTKLEDSAMYFCASITSREAFFGQGTRLTVV.

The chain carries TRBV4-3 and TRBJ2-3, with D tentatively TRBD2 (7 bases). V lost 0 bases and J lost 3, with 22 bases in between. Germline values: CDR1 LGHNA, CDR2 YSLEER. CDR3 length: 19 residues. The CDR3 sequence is CASSQDGGPGVGGTDTQYF. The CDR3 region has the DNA TGCGCCAGCAGCCAAGACGGGGGGCCTGGTGTCGGCGGGACAGATACGCAGTATTTT.

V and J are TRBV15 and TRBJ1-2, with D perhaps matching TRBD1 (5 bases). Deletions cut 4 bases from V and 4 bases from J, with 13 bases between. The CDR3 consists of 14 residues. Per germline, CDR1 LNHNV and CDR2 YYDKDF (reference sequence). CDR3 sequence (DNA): TGTGCCACCAGCATCTTACAGGCAGGCTATGGCTACACCTTC. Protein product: CATSILQAGYGYTF.

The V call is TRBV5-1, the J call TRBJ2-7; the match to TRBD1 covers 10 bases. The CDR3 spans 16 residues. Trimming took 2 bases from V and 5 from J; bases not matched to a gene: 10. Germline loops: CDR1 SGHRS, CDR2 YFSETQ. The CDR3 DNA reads TGCGCCAGCAGCTTTGGTTTTCGGGACAGGGGCCACGAGCAGTACTTC. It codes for CASSFGFRDRGHEQYF.

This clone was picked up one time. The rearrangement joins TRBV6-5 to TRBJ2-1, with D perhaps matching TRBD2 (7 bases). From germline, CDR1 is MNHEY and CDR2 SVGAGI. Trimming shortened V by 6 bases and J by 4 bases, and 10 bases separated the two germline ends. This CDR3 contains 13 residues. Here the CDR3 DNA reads TGTGCCAGCAGCGCGGGGGCGTACAATGAGCAGTTCTTC. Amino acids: CASSAGAYNEQFF.

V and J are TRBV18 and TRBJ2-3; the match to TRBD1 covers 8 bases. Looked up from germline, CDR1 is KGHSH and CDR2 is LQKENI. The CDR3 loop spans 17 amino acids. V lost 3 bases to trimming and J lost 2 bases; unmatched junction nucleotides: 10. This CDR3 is CASSPLPQGAPTDTQYF. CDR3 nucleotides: TGTGCCAGCTCACCGCTCCCGCAGGGGGCCCCCACAGATACGCAGTATTTT.

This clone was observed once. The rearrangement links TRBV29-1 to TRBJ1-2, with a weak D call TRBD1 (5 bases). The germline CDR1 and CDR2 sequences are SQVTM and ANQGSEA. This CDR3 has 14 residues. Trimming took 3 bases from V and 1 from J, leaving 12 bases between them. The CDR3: CSVEEGKSNYGYTF. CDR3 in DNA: TGCAGCGTTGAGGAGGGGAAGAGTAACTATGGCTACACCTTC. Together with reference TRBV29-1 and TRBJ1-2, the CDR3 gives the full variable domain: SAVISQKPSRDICQRGTSLTIQCQVDSQVTMMFWYRQQPGQSLTLIATANQGSEATYESGFVIDKFPISRPNLTFSTLTVSNMSPEDSSIYLCSVEEGKSNYGYTFGSGTRLTVV.

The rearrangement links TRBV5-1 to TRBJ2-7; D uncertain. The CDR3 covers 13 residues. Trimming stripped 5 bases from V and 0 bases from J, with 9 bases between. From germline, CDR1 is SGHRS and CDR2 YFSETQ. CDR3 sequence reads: CASREIPSYEQYF. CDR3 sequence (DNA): TGCGCCAGCAGGGAGATACCCTCCTACGAGCAGTACTTC.

The CDR3, as DNA: TGTGCCAGCAGCTATAGTAATTCACCCCTCCACTTT. Translated, it gives CASSYSNSPLHF. V is TRBV7-2 and J is TRBJ1-6; no clear D. Germline CDR1 SGHTA, CDR2 FQGNSA. The CDR3 sequence is 12 residues long. Trimming left V 4 bases short and J 6 bases short, with 4 bases between. Together with reference TRBV7-2 and TRBJ1-6, the CDR3 gives the full variable domain: GAGVSQSPSNKVTEKGKDVELRCDPISGHTALYWYRQSLGQGLEFLIYFQGNSAPDKSGLPSDRFSAERTGGSVSTLTIQRTQQEDSAVYLCASSYSNSPLHFGNGTRLTVT.

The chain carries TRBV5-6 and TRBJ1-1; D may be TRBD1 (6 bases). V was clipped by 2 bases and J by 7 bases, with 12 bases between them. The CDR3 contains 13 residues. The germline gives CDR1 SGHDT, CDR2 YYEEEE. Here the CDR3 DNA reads TGTGCCAGCAGCTTCCAGGGGATACTTGAAGCTTTCTTT. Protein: CASSFQGILEAFF.

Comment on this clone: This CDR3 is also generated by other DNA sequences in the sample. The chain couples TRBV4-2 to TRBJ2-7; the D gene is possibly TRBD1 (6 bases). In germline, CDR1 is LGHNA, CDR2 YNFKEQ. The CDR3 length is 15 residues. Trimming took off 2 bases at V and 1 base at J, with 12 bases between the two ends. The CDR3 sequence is CASSQNRGGSYEQYF. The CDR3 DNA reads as TGTGCCAGCAGCCAAAATCGAGGGGGTTCCTACGAGCAGTACTTC.

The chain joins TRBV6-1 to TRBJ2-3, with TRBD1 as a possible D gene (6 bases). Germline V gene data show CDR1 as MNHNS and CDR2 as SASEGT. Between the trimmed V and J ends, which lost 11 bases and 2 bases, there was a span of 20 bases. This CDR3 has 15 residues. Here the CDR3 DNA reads TGTGCCGGCACCCGAGGGACAAACCCCACAGATACGCAGTATTTT. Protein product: CAGTRGTNPTDTQYF.

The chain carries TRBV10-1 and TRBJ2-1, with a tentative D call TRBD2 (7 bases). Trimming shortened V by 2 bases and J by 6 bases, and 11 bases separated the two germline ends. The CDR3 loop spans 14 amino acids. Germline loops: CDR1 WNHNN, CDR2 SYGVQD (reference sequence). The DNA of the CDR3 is TGCGCCAGCAGTGAGGGGGGGGCAGGCAATGAGCAGTTCTTC. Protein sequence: CASSEGGAGNEQFF.

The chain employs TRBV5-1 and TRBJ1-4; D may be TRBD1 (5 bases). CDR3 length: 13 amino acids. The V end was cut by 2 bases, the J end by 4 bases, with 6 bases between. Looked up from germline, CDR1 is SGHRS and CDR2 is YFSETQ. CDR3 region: CASSFRVNEKLFF. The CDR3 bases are TGCGCCAGCAGCTTCAGGGTTAATGAAAAACTGTTTTTT.

The CDR3 protein is CASSDRANTYGYTF. CDR3 DNA: TGTGCCAGCAGTGACAGGGCGAACACCTATGGCTACACCTTC. The chain combines TRBV2 with TRBJ1-2; possibly TRBD1 for D (5 bases). V shed 3 bases and J shed 4 bases, with 12 bases lying between them. Germline CDR1 SNHLY, CDR2 FYNNEI. The length of the CDR3 is 14 residues.

CDR3 sequence: CASKKQGAAYEQYF. CDR3 nucleotides: TGTGCCAGCAAAAAGCAGGGGGCTGCCTACGAGCAGTACTTC. V gene TRBV6-5 combines with J gene TRBJ2-7, with TRBD1 matching 8 bases. V trimming: 7 bases; J trimming: 2 bases; junction bases outside the gene matches: 7. The germline V gene has CDR1 MNHEY and CDR2 SVGAGI. The CDR3 extends over 14 amino acids.

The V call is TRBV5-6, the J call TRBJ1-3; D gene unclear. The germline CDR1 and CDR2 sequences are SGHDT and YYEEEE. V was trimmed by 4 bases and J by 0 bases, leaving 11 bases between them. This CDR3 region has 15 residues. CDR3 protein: CASSPGLGSGNTIYF. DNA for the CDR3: TGTGCCAGCAGCCCCGGACTGGGCTCTGGAAACACCATATATTTT.

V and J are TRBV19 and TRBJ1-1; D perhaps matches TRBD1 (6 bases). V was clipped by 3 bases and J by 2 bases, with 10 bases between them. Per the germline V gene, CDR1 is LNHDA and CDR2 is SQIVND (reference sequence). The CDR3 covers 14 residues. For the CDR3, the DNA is TGTGCCAGTAGTATTGGACAGACCAACACTGAAGCTTTCTTT. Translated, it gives CASSIGQTNTEAFF. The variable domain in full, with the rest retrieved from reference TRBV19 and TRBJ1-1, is DGGITQSPKYLFRKEGQNVTLSCEQNLNHDAMYWYRQDPGQGLRLIYYSQIVNDFQKGDIAEGYSVSREKKESFPLTVTSAQKNPTAFYLCASSIGQTNTEAFFGQGTRLTVV.

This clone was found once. Written as DNA, the CDR3 is TGTGCCAGCAGCGCCGCCCAGGGGATCTACGAGCAGTACTTC. Its translation is CASSAAQGIYEQYF. The chain joins TRBV5-6 to TRBJ2-7; D may be TRBD1 (6 bases). CDR3 length: 14 residues. Germline-derived CDR1 and CDR2 are SGHDT and YYEEEE. V was cut by 4 bases and J by 3 bases, with 14 bases left in between.

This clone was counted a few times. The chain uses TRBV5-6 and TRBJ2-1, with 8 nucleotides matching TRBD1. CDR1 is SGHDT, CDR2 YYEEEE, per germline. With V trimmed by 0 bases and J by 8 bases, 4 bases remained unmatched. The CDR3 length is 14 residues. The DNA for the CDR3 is TGTGCCAGCAGCTTGGAGGCAGGGGGCGATGAGCAGTTCTTC. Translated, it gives CASSLEAGGDEQFF.

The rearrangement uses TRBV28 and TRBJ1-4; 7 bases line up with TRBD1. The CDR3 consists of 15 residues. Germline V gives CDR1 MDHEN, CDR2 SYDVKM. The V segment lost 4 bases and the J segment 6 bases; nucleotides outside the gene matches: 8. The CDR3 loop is CASSYPRQGDEKLFF. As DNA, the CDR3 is TGTGCCAGCAGTTACCCTCGACAGGGAGATGAAAAACTGTTTTTT.

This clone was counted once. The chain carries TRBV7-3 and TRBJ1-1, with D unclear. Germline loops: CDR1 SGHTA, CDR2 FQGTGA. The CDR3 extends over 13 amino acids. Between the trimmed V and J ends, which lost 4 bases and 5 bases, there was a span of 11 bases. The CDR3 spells CASSSNSGTEAFF. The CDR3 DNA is TGTGCCAGCAGCTCAAACTCAGGTACTGAAGCTTTCTTT.

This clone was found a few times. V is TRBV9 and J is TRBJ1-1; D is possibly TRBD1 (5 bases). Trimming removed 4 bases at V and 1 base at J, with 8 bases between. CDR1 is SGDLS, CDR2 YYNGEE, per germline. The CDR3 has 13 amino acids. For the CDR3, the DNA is TGTGCCAGCAGCTTCGGACAGAACACTGAAGCTTTCTTT. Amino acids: CASSFGQNTEAFF.

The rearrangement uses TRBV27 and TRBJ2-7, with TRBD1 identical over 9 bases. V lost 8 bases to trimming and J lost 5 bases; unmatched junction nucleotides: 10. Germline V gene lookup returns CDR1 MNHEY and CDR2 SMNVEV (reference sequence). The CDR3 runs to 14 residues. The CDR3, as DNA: TGTGCCAGCCGAACCTCGGACAGGGGCCACGAGCAGTACTTC. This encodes CASRTSDRGHEQYF.

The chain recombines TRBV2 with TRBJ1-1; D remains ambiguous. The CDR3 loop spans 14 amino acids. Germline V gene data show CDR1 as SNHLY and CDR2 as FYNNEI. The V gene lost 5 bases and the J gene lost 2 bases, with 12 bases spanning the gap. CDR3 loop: CASSLGGRNTEAFF. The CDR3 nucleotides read TGTGCCAGCAGTTTAGGAGGACGAAACACTGAAGCTTTCTTT.

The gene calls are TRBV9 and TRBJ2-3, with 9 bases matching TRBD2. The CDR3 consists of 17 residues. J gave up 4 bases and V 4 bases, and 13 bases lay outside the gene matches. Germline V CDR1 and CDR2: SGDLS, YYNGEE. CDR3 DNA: TGTGCCAGCAGCCCAGACGGTAGCGGGGGCCCGGCAGATACGCAGTATTTT. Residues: CASSPDGSGGPADTQYF.